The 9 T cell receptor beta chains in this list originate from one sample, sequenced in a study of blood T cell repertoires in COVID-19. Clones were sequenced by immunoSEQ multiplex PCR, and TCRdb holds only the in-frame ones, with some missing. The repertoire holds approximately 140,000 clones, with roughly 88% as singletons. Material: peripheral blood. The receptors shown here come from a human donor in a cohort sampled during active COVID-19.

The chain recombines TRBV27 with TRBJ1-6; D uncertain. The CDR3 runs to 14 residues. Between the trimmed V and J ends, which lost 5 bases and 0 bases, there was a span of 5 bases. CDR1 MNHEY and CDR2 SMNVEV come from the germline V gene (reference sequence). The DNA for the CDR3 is TGTGCCAGCAGTCGGAGCTCCTATAATTCACCCCTCCACTTT. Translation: CASSRSSYNSPLHF.

The CDR3 DNA reads as TGTGCCAGCAGCCCTAGACTAGCGGGGGTTCCACCCACAGATACGCAGTATTTT. It yields the protein CASSPRLAGVPPTDTQYF. The gene calls are TRBV4-2 and TRBJ2-3; 12 nucleotides agree with TRBD2. Germline CDR1 LGHNA, CDR2 YNFKEQ. V was pared by 4 bases and J by 2 bases, with 10 bases of the junction left unmatched. There are 18 residues in the CDR3.

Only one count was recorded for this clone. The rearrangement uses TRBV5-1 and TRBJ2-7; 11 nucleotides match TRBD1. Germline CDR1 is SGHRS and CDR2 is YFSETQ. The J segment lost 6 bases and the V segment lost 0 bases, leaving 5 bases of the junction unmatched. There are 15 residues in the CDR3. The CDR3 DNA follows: TGCGCCAGCAGCTTGGGGGACAGGGGGGAAGTCGAGCAGTACTTC. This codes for CASSLGDRGEVEQYF.

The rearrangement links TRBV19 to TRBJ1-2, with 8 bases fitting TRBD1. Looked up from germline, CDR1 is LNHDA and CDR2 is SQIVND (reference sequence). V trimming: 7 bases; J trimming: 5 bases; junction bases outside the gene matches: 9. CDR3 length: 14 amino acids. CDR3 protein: CASNTPGTGYGYTF. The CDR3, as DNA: TGTGCCAGTAACACCCCCGGGACAGGTTATGGCTACACCTTC.

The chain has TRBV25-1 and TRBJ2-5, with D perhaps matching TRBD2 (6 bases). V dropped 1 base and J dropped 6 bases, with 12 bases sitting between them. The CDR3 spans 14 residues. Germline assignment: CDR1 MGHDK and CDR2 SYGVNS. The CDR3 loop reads CASSESGSRQTQYF. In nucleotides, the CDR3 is TGTGCCAGCAGTGAATCCGGGAGTCGGCAGACCCAGTACTTC.

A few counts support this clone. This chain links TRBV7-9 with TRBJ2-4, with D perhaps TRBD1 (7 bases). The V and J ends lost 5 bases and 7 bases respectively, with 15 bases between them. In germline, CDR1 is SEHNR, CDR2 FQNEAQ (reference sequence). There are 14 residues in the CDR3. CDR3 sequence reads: CASSPPTGRNIQYF. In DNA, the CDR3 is TGTGCCAGCAGCCCCCCGACAGGGAGGAACATTCAGTACTTC. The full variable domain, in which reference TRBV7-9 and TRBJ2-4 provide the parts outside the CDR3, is DTGVSQNPRHKITKRGQNVTFRCDPISEHNRLYWYRQTLGQGPEFLTYFQNEAQLEKSRLLSDRFSAERPKGSFSTLEIQRTEQGDSAMYLCASSPPTGRNIQYFGAGTRLSVL.

The DNA for the CDR3 is TGTGCCAGCAGCAAAGCCCTCAGGCTAGCGGGGGCCATAGCCAAAAACATTCAGTACTTC. It specifies CASSKALRLAGAIAKNIQYF. The chain uses TRBV21-1 and TRBJ2-4; TRBD2 is the table's D call, not checked against the DNA. TRBV21-1 is a known pseudogene. The CDR3 has 20 amino acids.

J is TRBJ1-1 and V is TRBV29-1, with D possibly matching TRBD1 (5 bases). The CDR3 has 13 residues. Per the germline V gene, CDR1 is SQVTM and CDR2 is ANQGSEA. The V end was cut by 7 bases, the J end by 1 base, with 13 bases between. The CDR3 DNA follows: TGCAGCGCTGTCCTGGGGGGGAACACTGAAGCTTTCTTT. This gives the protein CSAVLGGNTEAFF. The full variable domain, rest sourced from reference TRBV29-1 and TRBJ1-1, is SAVISQKPSRDICQRGTSLTIQCQVDSQVTMMFWYRQQPGQSLTLIATANQGSEATYESGFVIDKFPISRPNLTFSTLTVSNMSPEDSSIYLCSAVLGGNTEAFFGQGTRLTVV.

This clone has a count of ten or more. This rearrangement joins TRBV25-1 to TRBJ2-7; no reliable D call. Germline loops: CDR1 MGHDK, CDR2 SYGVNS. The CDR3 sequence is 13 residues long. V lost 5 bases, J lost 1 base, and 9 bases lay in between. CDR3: CASSSRSSYEQYF. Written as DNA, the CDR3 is TGTGCCAGCAGTAGCCGATCGTCCTACGAGCAGTACTTC.